These 28 T cell receptor beta chains share one sample of origin, sequenced in a study of cytomegalovirus exposure and HLA in healthy donors. Primers included in the PCR were 60 Vbeta and 13 Jbeta primers. Assay: immunoSEQ multiplex PCR; the TCRdb copy retains only in-frame clones and omits some. The table shows around 71,000 clones, with around 70% occurring only once. The source material was PBMCs. The receptors stem from a male donor in good health and CMV-seropositive.

This chain uses TRBV14 with TRBJ2-5, with 9 bases fitting TRBD1. Unmatched junction bases numbered 10, after V lost 3 bases and J lost 5 bases. Germline-derived CDR1 and CDR2 are SGHDN and FVKESK. CDR3 length equals 16 residues. The CDR3: CASSQWTGVTGETQYF. The DNA for the CDR3 is TGTGCCAGCAGCCAGTGGACAGGGGTCACCGGGGAGACCCAGTACTTC.

The genes are TRBV5-5 and TRBJ2-5; 10 bases map to TRBD2. CDR1 SGHKS and CDR2 YYEKEE come from the germline V gene (reference sequence). Trimming removed 4 bases from V and 5 bases from J; junction bases left unmatched: 2. This CDR3 is built from 13 residues. CDR3 bases: TGTGCCAGCAGCATGGGACTAGCGGAGACCCAGTACTTC. It yields the protein CASSMGLAETQYF.

This chain links TRBV5-1 with TRBJ2-6; no firm D call. CDR1 is SGHRS and CDR2 is YFSETQ in the germline V gene. The CDR3 extends over 15 amino acids. Deletions cut 4 bases from V and 0 bases from J, with 8 bases between. CDR3 amino acids: CASSPRDSGANVLTF. The CDR3 DNA reads as TGCGCCAGCAGCCCACGAGACTCTGGGGCCAACGTCCTGACTTTC.

This clone was detected a few times. The chain joins TRBV28 to TRBJ2-7; 12 nucleotides match TRBD2. Germline values: CDR1 MDHEN, CDR2 SYDVKM. Unmatched junction bases numbered 0, after V lost 2 bases and J lost 4 bases. The CDR3 contains 14 residues. The CDR3 loop reads CASSLLAGGYEQYF. Here the CDR3 DNA reads TGTGCCAGCAGTTTACTAGCGGGAGGGTACGAGCAGTACTTC.

Points on this clone: The junction shows a germline mismatch at one end, possibly a read error. The V and J genes are TRBV6-1 and TRBJ1-3; 9 nucleotides match TRBD1. This CDR3 is built from 14 residues. CDR1 is MNHNS and CDR2 is SASEGT in the germline V gene. In DNA form, the CDR3 reads TGTGCCAGCAGTACAGGGGGCCGTGGAAGCACCATATATTTT. It yields the protein CASSTGGRGSTIYF.

This clone has just a few counts. The chain recombines TRBV12-5 with TRBJ2-1; a weak D match, TRBD2 (5 bases). The CDR3 is 13 amino acids. Trimming pared 0 bases from V and 9 bases from J, leaving 9 bases between. The germline gives CDR1 LGHNT, CDR2 FRNRAP. CDR3 sequence reads: CASGLVLGSEQFF. The CDR3 DNA reads as TGTGCTAGTGGTTTGGTACTAGGTAGTGAGCAGTTCTTC.

This clone has only one observation. The rearrangement uses TRBV5-1 and TRBJ2-3, with 10 nucleotides matching TRBD1. This CDR3 region has 14 residues. Per germline, CDR1 SGHRS and CDR2 YFSETQ. After removal of 4 bases from V and 3 bases from J, the junction contained 2 bases not matched to a gene. CDR3 bases: TGCGCCAGCAGCGTGGGACAGGGGACAGATACGCAGTATTTT. Protein product: CASSVGQGTDTQYF. Full variable domain (remainder filled in from reference TRBV5-1 and TRBJ2-3): KAGVTQTPRYLIKTRGQQVTLSCSPISGHRSVSWYQQTPGQGLQFLFEYFSETQRNKGNFPGRFSGRQFSNSRSEMNVSTLELGDSALYLCASSVGQGTDTQYFGPGTRLTVL.

Written as DNA, the CDR3 is TGCGCCAGCAGCCAAGAGGTAGCGGGGGCCCGCAGGGAGCAGTTCTTC. This translates into CASSQEVAGARREQFF. The rearrangement uses TRBV4-1 and TRBJ2-1, with TRBD2 identical over 9 bases. Germline CDR1 is MGHRA and CDR2 is YSYEKL. After removal of 0 bases from V and 10 bases from J, the junction contained 10 bases not matched to a gene. The CDR3 is 16 residues long.

The rearrangement links TRBV5-1 to TRBJ2-7; possible D gene TRBD1, 5 bases. Germline V CDR1 and CDR2: SGHRS, YFSETQ. The CDR3 loop spans 16 amino acids. V lost 0 bases to trimming and J lost 0 bases, with 13 bases between them. The CDR3 region is CASSLEGRAYSYEQYF. CDR3 DNA sequence: TGCGCCAGCAGCTTGGAAGGCAGGGCATACTCCTACGAGCAGTACTTC.

The V and J genes are TRBV7-9 and TRBJ1-1; D uncertain. Trimming removed 6 bases at V and 3 bases at J, with 11 bases between. This CDR3 is built from 13 residues. CDR1 is SEHNR and CDR2 is FQNEAQ in the germline V gene (reference sequence). The CDR3 DNA sequence: TGTGCCAGCAGTCCCACAGCGGACACTGAAGCTTTCTTT. As protein: CASSPTADTEAFF. Combining the CDR3 with reference TRBV7-9 and TRBJ1-1 gives the whole variable domain DTGVSQNPRHKITKRGQNVTFRCDPISEHNRLYWYRQTLGQGPEFLTYFQNEAQLEKSRLLSDRFSAERPKGSFSTLEIQRTEQGDSAMYLCASSPTADTEAFFGQGTRLTVV.

The chain recombines TRBV5-1 with TRBJ2-1; 9 bases match TRBD1. V gave up 3 bases and J gave up 0 bases; unmatched junction bases: 1. Germline V lookup: CDR1 SGHRS, CDR2 YFSETQ. The CDR3 extends over 15 amino acids. Here the CDR3 reads CASSSGQGSYNEQFF. The DNA for the CDR3 is TGCGCCAGCAGCTCGGGACAGGGCTCCTACAATGAGCAGTTCTTC. The full variable domain, rest sourced from reference TRBV5-1 and TRBJ2-1, is KAGVTQTPRYLIKTRGQQVTLSCSPISGHRSVSWYQQTPGQGLQFLFEYFSETQRNKGNFPGRFSGRQFSNSRSEMNVSTLELGDSALYLCASSSGQGSYNEQFFGPGTRLTVL.

The CDR3 sequence is CASSQGFSGGANEQFF. The DNA for the CDR3 is TGCGCCAGCAGCCAGGGTTTTAGCGGGGGGGCCAATGAGCAGTTCTTC. The chain is built from TRBV4-1 and TRBJ2-1; 11 bases match TRBD2. Germline V gives CDR1 MGHRA, CDR2 YSYEKL. The CDR3 totals 16 residues. V dropped 3 bases and J dropped 6; count of bases not matched to a gene: 7.

This clone was observed a single time. The rearrangement links TRBV18 to TRBJ2-7, with 12 bases matching TRBD1. Germline V CDR1 and CDR2: KGHSH, LQKENI. CDR3 length: 14 residues. The junction had 14 bases not matched to a gene; V was cut back by 8 bases and J by 12 bases. The CDR3 DNA follows: TGTGCCAGCCGGTCAGGGACAGGGGGCGAGGGTTCGTACTTC. It specifies CASRSGTGGEGSYF.

The chain couples TRBV9 to TRBJ1-4; D may be TRBD1 (6 bases). Trimming removed 4 bases from V and 5 bases from J, with 15 bases in between. The CDR3 is made up of 15 amino acids. Germline lookup yields CDR1 SGDLS and CDR2 YYNGEE. For the CDR3, the DNA is TGTGCCAGCAGCCCCCGGGACACCTTCAATGAAAAACTGTTTTTT. Protein: CASSPRDTFNEKLFF.

J is TRBJ2-1 and V is TRBV19; 9 bases map to TRBD1. Germline values: CDR1 LNHDA, CDR2 SQIVND (reference sequence). V lost 1 base, J lost 0 bases, and 10 bases stayed unmatched. The CDR3 sequence is 19 residues long. The CDR3 region has the DNA TGTGCCAGTAGTATAGGACTGACCGGGACAGGGAGCTCCTACAATGAGCAGTTCTTC. It yields the protein CASSIGLTGTGSSYNEQFF.

This chain joins TRBV11-2 and TRBJ2-1; TRBD2 matches at 10 bases. Looked up from germline, CDR1 is SGHAT and CDR2 is FQNNGV. The CDR3 is made up of 15 amino acids. J was trimmed by 8 bases and V by 5 bases; bases with no gene match: 9. CDR3 sequence (DNA): TGTGCCAGCAGCCTTAGCGGGGGGCCAGTTGATGAGCAGTTCTTC. As protein: CASSLSGGPVDEQFF.

The chain couples TRBV10-2 to TRBJ1-6, with D hard to call. The CDR3 has 16 amino acids. V gave up 7 bases and J gave up 7 bases, with 20 bases separating them. The germline V gene has CDR1 WSHSY and CDR2 SAAADI. In nucleotides, the CDR3 is TGCGCCAGCAAAGGAGGGCCCCCCATTAGCAATTCACCCCTCCACTTT. It yields the protein CASKGGPPISNSPLHF.

The chain joins TRBV5-1 to TRBJ2-3; 7 positions match TRBD2. This CDR3 is built from 15 residues. The V segment lost 0 bases and the J segment 0 bases; nucleotides outside the gene matches: 1. Germline loops: CDR1 SGHRS, CDR2 YFSETQ. In nucleotides, the CDR3 is TGCGCCAGCAGCTTGGGCGGGAGTAGCACAGATACGCAGTATTTT. Translation: CASSLGGSSTDTQYF.

This clone was seen a few times. This chain links TRBV7-2 with TRBJ2-7, with D tentatively TRBD2 (6 bases). The CDR3 loop spans 15 amino acids. Germline CDR1 reads SGHTA; CDR2 reads FQGNSA. The V and J ends lost 4 bases and 2 bases respectively, with 15 bases between them. The CDR3 DNA is TGTGCCAGCAGCTCCACCGGGACTCCACCCTACGAGCAGTACTTC. As protein: CASSSTGTPPYEQYF.

The chain links TRBV5-4 to TRBJ1-3; no reliable D call. Trimming removed 6 bases from V and 0 bases from J, with 16 bases in between. Germline CDR1 reads SGHNT; CDR2 reads YYREEE (reference sequence). The CDR3 has 16 amino acids. The CDR3 reads CASKRDSLSSGNTIYF. The CDR3 region has the DNA TGTGCCAGCAAACGCGACTCATTGAGCTCTGGAAACACCATATATTTT.

The CDR3 loop is CASSPLLAPGTDTQYF. The CDR3 DNA reads TGTGCCAGCAGCCCCTTACTAGCGCCTGGCACAGATACGCAGTATTTT. V gene TRBV27 combines with J gene TRBJ2-3; the match to TRBD2 covers 7 bases. The CDR3 has 16 residues. Germline assignment: CDR1 MNHEY and CDR2 SMNVEV (reference sequence). The J segment lost 1 base and the V segment lost 6 bases, leaving 10 bases of the junction unmatched.

Written as DNA, the CDR3 is TGTGCCAGCAGCCTACTACGGGGTGAAGCTTTCTTT. This codes for CASSLLRGEAFF. This sequence joins TRBV6-5 and TRBJ1-1; D not certain. Germline CDR1 and CDR2: MNHEY and SVGAGI. The CDR3 consists of 12 residues. The ends were cut back, 6 bases at V and 7 bases at J, with 12 bases in the middle.

The chain is built from TRBV4-1 and TRBJ2-1; perhaps TRBD2 as D (5 bases). Per germline, CDR1 MGHRA and CDR2 YSYEKL. The CDR3 loop spans 16 amino acids. The ends were cut back, 1 base at V and 4 bases at J, with 14 bases in the middle. The CDR3 coding sequence is TGCGCCAGCAGCCAAGGGCAAGCGGAGACTTACAATGAGCAGTTCTTC. Translation: CASSQGQAETYNEQFF.

The V call is TRBV18, the J call TRBJ2-3, with 10 bases identical to TRBD1. CDR1 is KGHSH, CDR2 LQKENI, per germline. CDR3 size: 14 residues. Trimming at V came to 6 bases and at J to 5 bases, leaving 5 bases not matched to a gene. The CDR3 here is CASSRQGAVDTQYF. CDR3 bases: TGTGCCAGCTCGCGACAGGGGGCTGTAGATACGCAGTATTTT.

The chain joins TRBV9 to TRBJ2-7; D is possibly TRBD1 (5 bases). V lost 0 bases and J 0 bases, leaving 13 bases between the germline ends. This CDR3 region has 16 residues. CDR1 is SGDLS, CDR2 YYNGEE, per germline. In DNA, the CDR3 is TGTGCCAGCAGCGTAGGCCCCACAGGCGACTCCTACGAGCAGTACTTC. Residues: CASSVGPTGDSYEQYF.

This clone was found a few times. The rearrangement links TRBV2 to TRBJ2-7; a weak D match, TRBD1 (5 bases). Per germline, CDR1 SNHLY and CDR2 FYNNEI. V gave up 7 bases and J gave up 1 base, with 14 bases separating them. This CDR3 contains 14 residues. The CDR3, as DNA: TGTGCCAGCATGGGTGACAGTACATCCTACGAGCAGTACTTC. This codes for CASMGDSTSYEQYF.

Written as DNA, the CDR3 is TGCGCCAGCAGACCCCGACTAGCGGGGTCCTACAATGAGCAGTTCTTC. Its translation: CASRPRLAGSYNEQFF. V is TRBV5-1 and J is TRBJ2-1; 11 positions match TRBD2. The V gene's germline CDR1 is SGHRS and CDR2 YFSETQ. This CDR3 contains 16 residues. The J segment lost 1 base and the V segment lost 5 bases, leaving 5 bases of the junction unmatched.

The chain couples TRBV11-3 to TRBJ2-5; 8 nucleotides agree with TRBD2. The closer fit of TRBJ2-7 to the DNA end suggests the J call may be wrong. CDR1 is SGHNT, CDR2 YENEEA, per germline. The CDR3 spans 16 residues. CDR3 sequence reads: CASSLGPQRERNEQYF. CDR3 nucleotide sequence: TGTGCCAGCAGCTTAGGCCCCCAGCGGGAGCGAAACGAGCAGTACTTC.